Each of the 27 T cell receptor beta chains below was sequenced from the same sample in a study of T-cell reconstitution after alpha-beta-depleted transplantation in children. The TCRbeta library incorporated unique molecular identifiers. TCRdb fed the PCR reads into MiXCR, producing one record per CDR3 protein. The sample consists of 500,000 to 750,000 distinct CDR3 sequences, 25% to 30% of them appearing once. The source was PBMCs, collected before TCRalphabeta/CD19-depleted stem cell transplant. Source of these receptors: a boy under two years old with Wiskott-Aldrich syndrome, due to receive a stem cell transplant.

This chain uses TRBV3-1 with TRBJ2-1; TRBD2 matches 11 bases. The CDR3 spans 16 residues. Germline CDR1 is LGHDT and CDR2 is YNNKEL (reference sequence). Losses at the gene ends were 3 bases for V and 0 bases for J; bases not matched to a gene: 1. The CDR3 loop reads CASSHGLAGSYNEQFF. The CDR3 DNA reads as TGTGCCAGCAGCCACGGACTAGCGGGCTCCTACAATGAGCAGTTCTTC.

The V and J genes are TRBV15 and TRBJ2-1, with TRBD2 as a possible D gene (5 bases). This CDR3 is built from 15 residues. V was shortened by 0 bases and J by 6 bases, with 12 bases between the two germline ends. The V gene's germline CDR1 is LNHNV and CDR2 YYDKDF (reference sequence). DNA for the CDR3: TGTGCCACCAGCAGAGAATCAACTAGTATCAATGAGCAGTTCTTC. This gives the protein CATSRESTSINEQFF.

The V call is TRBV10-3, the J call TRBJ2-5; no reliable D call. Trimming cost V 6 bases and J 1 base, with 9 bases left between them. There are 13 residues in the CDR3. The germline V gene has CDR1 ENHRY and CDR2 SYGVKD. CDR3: CAISKASQETQYF. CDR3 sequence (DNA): TGTGCCATCAGCAAAGCCTCCCAAGAGACCCAGTACTTC.

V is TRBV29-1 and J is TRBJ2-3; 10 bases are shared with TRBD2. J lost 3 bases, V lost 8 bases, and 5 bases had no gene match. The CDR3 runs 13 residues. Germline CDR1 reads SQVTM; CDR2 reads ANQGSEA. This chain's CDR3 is CSSRAGGTDTQYF. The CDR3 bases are TGCAGCAGTCGAGCGGGAGGGACAGATACGCAGTATTTT.

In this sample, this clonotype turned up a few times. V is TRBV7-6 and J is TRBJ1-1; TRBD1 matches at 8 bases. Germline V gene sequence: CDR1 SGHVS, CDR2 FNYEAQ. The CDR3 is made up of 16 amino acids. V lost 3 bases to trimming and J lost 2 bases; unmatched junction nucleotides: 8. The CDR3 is CASSLDRTGKNTEAFF. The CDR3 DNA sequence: TGTGCCAGCAGCTTGGACCGGACAGGGAAAAACACTGAAGCTTTCTTT.

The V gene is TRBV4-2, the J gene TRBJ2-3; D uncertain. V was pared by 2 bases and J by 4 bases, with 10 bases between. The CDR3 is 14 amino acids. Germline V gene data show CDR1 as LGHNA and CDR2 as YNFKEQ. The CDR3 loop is CASSQTRRADTQYF. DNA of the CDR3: TGTGCCAGCAGCCAAACCCGACGGGCAGATACGCAGTATTTT.

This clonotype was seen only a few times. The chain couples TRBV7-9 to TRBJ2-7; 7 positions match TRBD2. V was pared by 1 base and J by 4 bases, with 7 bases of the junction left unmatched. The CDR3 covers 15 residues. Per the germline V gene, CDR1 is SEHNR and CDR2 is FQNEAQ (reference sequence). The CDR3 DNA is TGTGCCAGCAGCTTAGTGGGCGGGAGCACATACGAGCAGTACTTC. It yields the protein CASSLVGGSTYEQYF.

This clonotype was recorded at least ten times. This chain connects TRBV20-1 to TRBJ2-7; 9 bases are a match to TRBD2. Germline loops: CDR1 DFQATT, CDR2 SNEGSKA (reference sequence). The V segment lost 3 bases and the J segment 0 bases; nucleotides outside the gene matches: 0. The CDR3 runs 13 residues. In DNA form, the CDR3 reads TGCAGTGCTAGTAGCGGGAGCTCCTACGAGCAGTACTTC. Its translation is CSASSGSSYEQYF.

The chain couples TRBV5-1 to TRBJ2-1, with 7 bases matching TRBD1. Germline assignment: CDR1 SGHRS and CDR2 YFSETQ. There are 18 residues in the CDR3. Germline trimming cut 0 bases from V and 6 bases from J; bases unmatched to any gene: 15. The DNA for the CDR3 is TGCGCCAGCAGCTTGGCCTACCCCGGACAGGCGAGCCTCAATGAGCAGTTCTTC. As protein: CASSLAYPGQASLNEQFF.

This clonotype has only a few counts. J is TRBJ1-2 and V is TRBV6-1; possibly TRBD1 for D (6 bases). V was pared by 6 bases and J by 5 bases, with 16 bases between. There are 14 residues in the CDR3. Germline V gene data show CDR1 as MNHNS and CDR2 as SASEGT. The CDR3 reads CASSRGGVRYGYTF. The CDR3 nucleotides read TGTGCCAGCAGCCGAGGGGGTGTGAGGTATGGCTACACCTTC.

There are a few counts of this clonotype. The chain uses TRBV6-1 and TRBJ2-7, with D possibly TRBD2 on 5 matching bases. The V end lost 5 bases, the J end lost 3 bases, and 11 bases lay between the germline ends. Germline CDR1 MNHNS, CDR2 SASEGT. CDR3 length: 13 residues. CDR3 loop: CASSKYAGYEQYF. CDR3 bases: TGTGCCAGCAGTAAGTACGCGGGCTACGAGCAGTACTTC.

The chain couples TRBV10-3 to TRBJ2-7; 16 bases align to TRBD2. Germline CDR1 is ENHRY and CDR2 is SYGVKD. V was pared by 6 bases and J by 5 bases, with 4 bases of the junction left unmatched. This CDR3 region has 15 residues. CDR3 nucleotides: TGTGCCATCAGACATGGGACTAGCGGGAGGGACGAGCAGTACTTC. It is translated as CAIRHGTSGRDEQYF.

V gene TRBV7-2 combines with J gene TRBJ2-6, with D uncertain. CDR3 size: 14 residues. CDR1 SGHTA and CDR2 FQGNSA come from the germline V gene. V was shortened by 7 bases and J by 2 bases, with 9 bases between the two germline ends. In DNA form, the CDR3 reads TGTGCCAGCATAGTAGCCCCTGGGGCCAACGTCCTGACTTTC. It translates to CASIVAPGANVLTF.

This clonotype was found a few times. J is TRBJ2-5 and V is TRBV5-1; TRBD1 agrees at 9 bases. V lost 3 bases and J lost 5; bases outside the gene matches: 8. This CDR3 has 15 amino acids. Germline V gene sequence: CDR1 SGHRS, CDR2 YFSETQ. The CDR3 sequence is CASSWTGVIGETQYF. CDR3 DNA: TGCGCCAGCAGCTGGACAGGGGTTATTGGGGAGACCCAGTACTTC.

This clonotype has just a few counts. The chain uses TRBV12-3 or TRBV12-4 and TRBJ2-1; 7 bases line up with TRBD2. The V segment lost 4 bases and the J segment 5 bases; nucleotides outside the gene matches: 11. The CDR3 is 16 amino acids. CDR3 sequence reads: CASSYIPSGKNNEQFF. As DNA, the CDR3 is TGTGCCAGCAGTTACATACCTAGCGGAAAAAACAATGAGCAGTTCTTC.

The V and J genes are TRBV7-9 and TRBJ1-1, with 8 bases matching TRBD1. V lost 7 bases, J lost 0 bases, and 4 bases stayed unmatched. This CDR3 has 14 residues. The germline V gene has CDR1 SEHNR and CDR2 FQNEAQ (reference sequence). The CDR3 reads CASNRGGMNTEAFF. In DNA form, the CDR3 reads TGTGCCAGCAACAGGGGGGGAATGAACACTGAAGCTTTCTTT.

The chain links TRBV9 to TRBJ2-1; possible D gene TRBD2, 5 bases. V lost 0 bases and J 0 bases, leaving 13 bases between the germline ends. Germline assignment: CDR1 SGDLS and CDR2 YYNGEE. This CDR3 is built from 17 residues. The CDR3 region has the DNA TGTGCCAGCAGCGTAGCTACAGAGGGAGCCTCCTACAATGAGCAGTTCTTC. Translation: CASSVATEGASYNEQFF.

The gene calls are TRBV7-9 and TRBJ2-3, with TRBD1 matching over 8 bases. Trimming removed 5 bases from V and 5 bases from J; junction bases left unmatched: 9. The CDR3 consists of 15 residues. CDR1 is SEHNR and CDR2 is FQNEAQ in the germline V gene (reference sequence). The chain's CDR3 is CASSPGTGDIDTQYF. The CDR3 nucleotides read TGTGCCAGCAGCCCCGGGACAGGAGACATAGATACGCAGTATTTT.

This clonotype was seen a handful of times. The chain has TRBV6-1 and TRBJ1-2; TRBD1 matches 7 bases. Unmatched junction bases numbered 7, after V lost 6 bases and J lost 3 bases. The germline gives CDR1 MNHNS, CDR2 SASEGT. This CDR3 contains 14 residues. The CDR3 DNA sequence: TGTGCCAGCAGACGTTACAGGGGAGACTATGGCTACACCTTC. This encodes CASRRYRGDYGYTF.

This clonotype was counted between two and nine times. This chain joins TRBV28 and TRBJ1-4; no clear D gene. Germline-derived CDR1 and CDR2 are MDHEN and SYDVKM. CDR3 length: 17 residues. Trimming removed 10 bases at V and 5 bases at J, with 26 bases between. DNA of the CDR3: TGTGCCACCAACCCAATTCTAGGTTGGGGAGTGAATGAAAAACTGTTTTTT. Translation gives CATNPILGWGVNEKLFF.

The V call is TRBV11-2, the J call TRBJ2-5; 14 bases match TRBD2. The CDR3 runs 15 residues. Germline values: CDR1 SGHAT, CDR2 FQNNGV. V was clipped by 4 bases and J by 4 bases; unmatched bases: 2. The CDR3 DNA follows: TGTGCCAGCAGCTCCGGGACTAGCGGGAGAGAGACCCAGTACTTC. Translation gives CASSSGTSGRETQYF.

CDR3 loop: CASGVRSGSVDTQYF. The DNA of the CDR3 is TGTGCCAGCGGGGTTCGTAGCGGGTCGGTAGATACGCAGTATTTT. The chain has TRBV12-3 or TRBV12-4 and TRBJ2-3, with TRBD2 matching over 7 bases. V was pared by 8 bases and J by 5 bases, with 13 bases of the junction left unmatched. This CDR3 is 15 amino acids long.

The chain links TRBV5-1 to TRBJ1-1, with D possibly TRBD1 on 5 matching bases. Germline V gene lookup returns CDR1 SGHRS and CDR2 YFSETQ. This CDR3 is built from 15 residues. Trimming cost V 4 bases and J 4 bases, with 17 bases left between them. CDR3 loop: CASSGNRMSATEAFF. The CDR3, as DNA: TGCGCCAGCAGCGGCAACAGGATGTCGGCCACTGAAGCTTTCTTT.

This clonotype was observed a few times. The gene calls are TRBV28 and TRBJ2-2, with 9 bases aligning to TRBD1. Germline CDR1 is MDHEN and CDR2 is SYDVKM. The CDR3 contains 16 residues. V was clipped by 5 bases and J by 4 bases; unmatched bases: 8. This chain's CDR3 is CASSATGTGFTGELFF. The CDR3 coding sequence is TGTGCCAGCAGTGCCACCGGGACAGGGTTCACCGGGGAGCTGTTTTTT.

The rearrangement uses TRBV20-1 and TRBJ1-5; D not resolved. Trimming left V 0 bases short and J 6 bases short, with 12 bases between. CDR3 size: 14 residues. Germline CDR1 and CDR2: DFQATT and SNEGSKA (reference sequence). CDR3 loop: CSARDQGVSQPQHF. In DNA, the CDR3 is TGCAGTGCTAGAGATCAAGGAGTGAGTCAGCCCCAGCATTTT.

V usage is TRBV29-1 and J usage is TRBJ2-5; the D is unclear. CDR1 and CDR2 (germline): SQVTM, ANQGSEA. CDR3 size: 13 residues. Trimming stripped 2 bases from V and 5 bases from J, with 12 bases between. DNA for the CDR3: TGCAGCGTTGAACTCAATCTGGGGGAGACCCAGTACTTC. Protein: CSVELNLGETQYF.

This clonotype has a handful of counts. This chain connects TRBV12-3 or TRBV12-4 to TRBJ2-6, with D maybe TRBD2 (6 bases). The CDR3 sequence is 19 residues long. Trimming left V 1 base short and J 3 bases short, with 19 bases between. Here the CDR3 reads CASSLDLGGFLYGANVLTF. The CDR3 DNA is TGTGCCAGCAGTTTAGATTTGGGGGGATTCCTCTATGGGGCCAACGTCCTGACTTTC.